The rows below give T cell receptor beta chains drawn from one sample of a study of long-term antiretroviral therapy in people with HIV. Method: immunoSEQ multiplex PCR; TCRdb's copy keeps in-frame clones and lacks some. Among 25,000 to 30,000 clones listed, 75% to 85% were seen once. This specimen was unsorted PBMCs, taken 2.9 years after starting antiretroviral therapy. The source of these receptors is a man aged 50-60 years with HIV. Each CDR3 is given with its conserved first and last residue.

cdr3_aa: CASSLNPRNTGELFF
v_call: TRBV27

cdr3_aa: CASSLGGNNEKLFF
v_call: TRBV7-2

cdr3_aa: CASSLLPSTDTQYF
v_call: TRBV5-1

cdr3_aa: CASSVLGQGETQYF
v_call: TRBV9

cdr3_aa: CASSLGPRDRDYEQYF
v_call: TRBV5-1

cdr3_aa: CASSETDGYGYTF
v_call: TRBV6-6

cdr3_aa: CASSDYLAGGRYNEQFF
v_call: TRBV6-1

cdr3_aa: CASSTRQGVDGYGYTF
v_call: TRBV13

cdr3_aa: CASSSRTALTGELFF
v_call: TRBV7-9

cdr3_aa: CAISEEGAPEAFF
v_call: TRBV10-3

cdr3_aa: CASSLSPGNNEQFF
v_call: TRBV19

cdr3_aa: CASSPKVRGTDTQYF
v_call: TRBV11-1

cdr3_aa: CASSFLWTGPSYEQYF
v_call: TRBV28

cdr3_aa: CASSLFGDRGAEYF
v_call: TRBV5-5

cdr3_aa: CASMGRDRGQYEQYF
v_call: TRBV6-6

cdr3_aa: CSAATGTFYNEQFF
v_call: TRBV29-1

cdr3_aa: CASSPSGQGAAPLHF
v_call: TRBV18

cdr3_aa: CASSLEGTSGVGADTQYF
v_call: TRBV5-1

cdr3_aa: CASSPGPPEQPQHF
v_call: TRBV18

cdr3_aa: CASSQPASRPDRLNTEAFF
v_call: TRBV4-1

cdr3_aa: CASSQGGRGRTGNIQYF
v_call: TRBV14

cdr3_aa: CASSEDTYYTEAFF
v_call: TRBV11-2

cdr3_aa: CASSLHRGTEAFF
v_call: TRBV4-1

cdr3_aa: CASTRATSYEQYF
v_call: TRBV2

cdr3_aa: CASKERQNPNYGYTF
v_call: TRBV2

cdr3_aa: CASRASGGNTIYF
v_call: TRBV19

cdr3_aa: CAGGRYNSPLHF
v_call: TRBV30

cdr3_aa: CASSPSETGGYEQYF
v_call: TRBV4-2

cdr3_aa: CASSPPLRDLNTEAFF
v_call: TRBV18

cdr3_aa: CSVDSGGELFF
v_call: TRBV29-1

cdr3_aa: CAIQAGASSTDTQYF
v_call: TRBV27

cdr3_aa: CASSQGAASTDTQYF
v_call: TRBV14

cdr3_aa: CASSLGGVYGYTF
v_call: TRBV5-6

cdr3_aa: CASSVEGVGAFNEQFF
v_call: TRBV7-8

cdr3_aa: CASSVEGEADSPLHF
v_call: TRBV9

cdr3_aa: CASWDGNYEQYF
v_call: TRBV28

cdr3_aa: CASSLEAQGAKLFF
v_call: TRBV5-1

cdr3_aa: CASSPTLGGYEQYF
v_call: TRBV28

cdr3_aa: CASSLDSGNNEQFF
v_call: TRBV7-3

cdr3_aa: CASSDSTGETDTQYF
v_call: TRBV6-4

cdr3_aa: CASSIIPRSYGYTF
v_call: TRBV28

cdr3_aa: CASSPNRGGFDYTF
v_call: TRBV18

cdr3_aa: CSAISGPEAFF
v_call: TRBV20-1

cdr3_aa: CASSLREWVGTGELFF
v_call: TRBV11-2